These 17 T cell receptor beta chains were all obtained from the same sample, sequenced in a study of identical twins. TCRdb reprocessed the 5' RACE reads via MiXCR and lists one record per CDR3 protein. The repertoire holds over 250,000 distinct CDR3 sequences, over 8.5% seen once, with approximately 6.6% in the top ten. These records were also assigned to another study, of yellow fever vaccine responses in identical twins.

The sequenced sample consisted of CD8+ T cells sorted from blood. All receptors derive from a woman aged 18-30 years in good health.

This clonotype was observed a few times. The V gene is TRBV11-2, the J gene TRBJ2-7; D gene unclear. Trimming left V 7 bases short and J 4 bases short, with 11 bases between. The CDR3 length is 12 residues. Germline assignment: CDR1 SGHAT and CDR2 FQNNGV. The CDR3 bases are TGTGCCAGCAACCCTTTGGGATACGAGCAGTACTTC. It codes for CASNPLGYEQYF. The variable domain in full, with the rest retrieved from reference TRBV11-2 and TRBJ2-7, is EAGVAQSPRYKIIEKRQSVAFWCNPISGHATLYWYQQILGQGPKLLIQFQNNGVVDDSQLPKDRFSAERLKGVDSTLKIQPAKLEDSAVYLCASNPLGYEQYFGPGTRLTVT.

This clonotype was detected only a few times. Germline is not matched at one junction end, which may reflect a read error. This sequence joins TRBV7-7 and TRBJ2-5; TRBD2 aligns across 10 bases. This CDR3 region has 15 residues. Germline V gives CDR1 SSHAT, CDR2 FNYEAQ (reference sequence). In nucleotides, the CDR3 is TGTGCTAGCAGCTCTCGGACTAGCGGACAAGAGACCCAGTACTTC. Protein: CASSSRTSGQETQYF.

This clonotype was seen only a few times. V is TRBV5-5 and J is TRBJ2-5, with D perhaps being TRBD1 or TRBD2 (6 bases each). This CDR3 spans 13 amino acids. Germline lookup yields CDR1 SGHKS and CDR2 YYEKEE (reference sequence). Deletions cut 7 bases from V and 5 bases from J, with 15 bases between. The CDR3, as DNA: TGTGCCAGCGGGCTAAGGGGGGCTGAGACCCAGTACTTC. It encodes CASGLRGAETQYF.

This clonotype came up a few times. This chain joins TRBV6-2 or TRBV6-3 and TRBJ2-1, with D unresolved. The CDR3 is 15 residues long. The V gene's germline CDR1 is MNHEY and CDR2 SVGEGT. Trimming left V 5 bases short and J 2 bases short, with 13 bases between. The CDR3: CASSPPVAPYNEQFF. CDR3 DNA sequence: TGTGCCAGCAGTCCCCCGGTAGCCCCCTACAATGAGCAGTTCTTC.

This clonotype occurred a few times. J is TRBJ2-1 and V is TRBV12-3 or TRBV12-4; the D is unclear. This CDR3 spans 15 amino acids. Trimming took 2 bases from V and 3 from J, leaving 11 bases between them. In DNA, the CDR3 is TGTGCCAGCAGTTTATCGTCCAACGGCTACAATGAGCAGTTCTTC. Residues: CASSLSSNGYNEQFF.

In its sample, this clonotype was seen a few times. V usage is TRBV18 and J usage is TRBJ2-1; 12 bases fit TRBD2. V lost 2 bases, J lost 8 bases, and 16 bases stayed unmatched. The CDR3 spans 19 residues. The germline V gene has CDR1 KGHSH and CDR2 LQKENI. CDR3 in amino acids: CASSPGLAGYQRRLDEQFF. CDR3 nucleotides: TGTGCCAGCTCACCAGGACTAGCGGGATACCAACGCCGATTGGATGAGCAGTTCTTC.

This clonotype came up many times. The CDR3 loop reads CASSAGTAIEQFF. The CDR3 DNA follows: TGTGCCAGCAGTGCTGGGACCGCTATTGAGCAGTTCTTC. The chain combines TRBV6-1 with TRBJ2-1; possibly TRBD1 or TRBD2 for D (5 bases each). The CDR3 is made up of 13 amino acids. CDR1 MNHNS and CDR2 SASEGT come from the germline V gene. V was clipped by 4 bases and J by 9 bases, with 13 bases between them.

This clonotype occurred many times. The chain joins TRBV29-1 to TRBJ2-7, with D perhaps assigned TRBD1 or TRBD2 (5 bases each). Trimming took 7 bases from V and 3 from J, leaving 22 bases between them. This CDR3 is 15 amino acids long. CDR1 is SQVTM, CDR2 ANQGSEA, per germline. Here the CDR3 reads CSAGSSGTGYYEQYF. The DNA of the CDR3 is TGCAGCGCAGGCAGCTCCGGGACGGGGTACTACGAGCAGTACTTC.

Only a few counts were recorded for this clonotype. The chain is built from TRBV6-2 or TRBV6-3 and TRBJ2-7; D not resolved. This CDR3 is built from 12 residues. Germline CDR1 MNHEY, CDR2 SVGEGT. V lost 2 bases, J lost 2 bases, and 4 bases lay in between. The CDR3 spells CASSYPTYEQYF. The CDR3 coding sequence is TGTGCCAGCAGTTACCCTACCTACGAGCAGTACTTC.

This clonotype came up many times. The CDR3 DNA sequence: TGTGCCAGCAGCGGGACGTTAACCTACGAGCAGTACTTC. Translated, it gives CASSGTLTYEQYF. The J gene is TRBJ2-7, the V gene TRBV7-9; D could derive from TRBD1 or TRBD2 (5 bases each). V was cut by 5 bases and J by 2 bases, with 10 bases left in between. The CDR3 is made up of 13 amino acids. CDR1 and CDR2 (germline): SEHNR, FQNEAQ (reference sequence).

The chain combines TRBV6-2 or TRBV6-3 with TRBJ2-1, with a tentative D call TRBD1 (6 bases). Germline V gene data show CDR1 as MNHEY and CDR2 as SVGEGT. The CDR3 spans 14 residues. CDR3 sequence: CVGSHTGSTDEQFF. CDR3 sequence (DNA): TGTGTTGGCAGCCATACAGGGAGTACGGATGAGCAGTTCTTC.

This clonotype was detected a few times. This chain uses TRBV21-1 with TRBJ2-1; the D call in the table, TRBD2, was not verified against the DNA. TRBV21-1 is designated a pseudogene. CDR3 size: 20 residues. This CDR3 is CASSKLRLAGATRSYNEQFF. DNA of the CDR3: TGTGCCAGCAGCAAACTCCGGCTAGCGGGAGCAACGAGGTCCTACAATGAGCAGTTCTTC.

V usage is TRBV14 and J usage is TRBJ1-5, with D possibly being TRBD1 (6 bases). The germline gives CDR1 SGHDN, CDR2 FVKESK. This CDR3 region has 14 residues. The germline V and J ends were trimmed by 5 bases and 0 bases, with 8 bases remaining between them. The CDR3 is CASSKQGSNQPQHF. The DNA of the CDR3 is TGTGCCAGCAGCAAACAGGGTAGCAATCAGCCCCAGCATTTT.

This clonotype was detected ten times or more. V and J are TRBV12-3 or TRBV12-4 and TRBJ2-7; D unclear. The V and J ends lost 3 bases and 3 bases respectively, with 9 bases between them. The CDR3 runs 13 residues. CDR3 amino acids: CASSFGDGYEQYF. The CDR3 nucleotides are TGTGCCAGCAGTTTCGGAGACGGCTACGAGCAGTACTTC.

At least ten counts were recorded for this clonotype. The chain employs TRBV11-2 and TRBJ2-3; maybe TRBD2 (6 bases). The CDR3 contains 18 residues. Between the trimmed V and J ends, which lost 5 bases and 5 bases, there was a span of 26 bases. Germline V gene data show CDR1 as SGHAT and CDR2 as FQNNGV. In DNA, the CDR3 is TGTGCCAGCAGCCGACCCCTCAACTACGGGGGAGTGGAAGATACGCAGTATTTT. Its translation is CASSRPLNYGGVEDTQYF.

The table lists this clonotype with many counts. The chain links TRBV2 to TRBJ2-1, with 7 nucleotides matching TRBD1. The CDR3 totals 15 residues. In germline, CDR1 is SNHLY, CDR2 FYNNEI. V was clipped by 7 bases and J by 4 bases; unmatched bases: 10. The chain's CDR3 is CASIDGTVVYNEQFF. The DNA for the CDR3 is TGTGCCAGCATCGACGGGACAGTGGTTTACAATGAGCAGTTCTTC.

The table lists this clonotype with a few counts. This rearrangement joins TRBV20-1 to TRBJ2-3; 13 bases are shared with TRBD2. This CDR3 is 16 amino acids long. V dropped 3 bases and J dropped 3; count of bases not matched to a gene: 6. CDR1 is DFQATT and CDR2 is SNEGSKA in the germline V gene (reference sequence). The CDR3 coding sequence is TGCAGTGCTAGGCCTGGACTAGCGGGGGAGACAGATACGCAGTATTTT. Translated, it gives CSARPGLAGETDTQYF.